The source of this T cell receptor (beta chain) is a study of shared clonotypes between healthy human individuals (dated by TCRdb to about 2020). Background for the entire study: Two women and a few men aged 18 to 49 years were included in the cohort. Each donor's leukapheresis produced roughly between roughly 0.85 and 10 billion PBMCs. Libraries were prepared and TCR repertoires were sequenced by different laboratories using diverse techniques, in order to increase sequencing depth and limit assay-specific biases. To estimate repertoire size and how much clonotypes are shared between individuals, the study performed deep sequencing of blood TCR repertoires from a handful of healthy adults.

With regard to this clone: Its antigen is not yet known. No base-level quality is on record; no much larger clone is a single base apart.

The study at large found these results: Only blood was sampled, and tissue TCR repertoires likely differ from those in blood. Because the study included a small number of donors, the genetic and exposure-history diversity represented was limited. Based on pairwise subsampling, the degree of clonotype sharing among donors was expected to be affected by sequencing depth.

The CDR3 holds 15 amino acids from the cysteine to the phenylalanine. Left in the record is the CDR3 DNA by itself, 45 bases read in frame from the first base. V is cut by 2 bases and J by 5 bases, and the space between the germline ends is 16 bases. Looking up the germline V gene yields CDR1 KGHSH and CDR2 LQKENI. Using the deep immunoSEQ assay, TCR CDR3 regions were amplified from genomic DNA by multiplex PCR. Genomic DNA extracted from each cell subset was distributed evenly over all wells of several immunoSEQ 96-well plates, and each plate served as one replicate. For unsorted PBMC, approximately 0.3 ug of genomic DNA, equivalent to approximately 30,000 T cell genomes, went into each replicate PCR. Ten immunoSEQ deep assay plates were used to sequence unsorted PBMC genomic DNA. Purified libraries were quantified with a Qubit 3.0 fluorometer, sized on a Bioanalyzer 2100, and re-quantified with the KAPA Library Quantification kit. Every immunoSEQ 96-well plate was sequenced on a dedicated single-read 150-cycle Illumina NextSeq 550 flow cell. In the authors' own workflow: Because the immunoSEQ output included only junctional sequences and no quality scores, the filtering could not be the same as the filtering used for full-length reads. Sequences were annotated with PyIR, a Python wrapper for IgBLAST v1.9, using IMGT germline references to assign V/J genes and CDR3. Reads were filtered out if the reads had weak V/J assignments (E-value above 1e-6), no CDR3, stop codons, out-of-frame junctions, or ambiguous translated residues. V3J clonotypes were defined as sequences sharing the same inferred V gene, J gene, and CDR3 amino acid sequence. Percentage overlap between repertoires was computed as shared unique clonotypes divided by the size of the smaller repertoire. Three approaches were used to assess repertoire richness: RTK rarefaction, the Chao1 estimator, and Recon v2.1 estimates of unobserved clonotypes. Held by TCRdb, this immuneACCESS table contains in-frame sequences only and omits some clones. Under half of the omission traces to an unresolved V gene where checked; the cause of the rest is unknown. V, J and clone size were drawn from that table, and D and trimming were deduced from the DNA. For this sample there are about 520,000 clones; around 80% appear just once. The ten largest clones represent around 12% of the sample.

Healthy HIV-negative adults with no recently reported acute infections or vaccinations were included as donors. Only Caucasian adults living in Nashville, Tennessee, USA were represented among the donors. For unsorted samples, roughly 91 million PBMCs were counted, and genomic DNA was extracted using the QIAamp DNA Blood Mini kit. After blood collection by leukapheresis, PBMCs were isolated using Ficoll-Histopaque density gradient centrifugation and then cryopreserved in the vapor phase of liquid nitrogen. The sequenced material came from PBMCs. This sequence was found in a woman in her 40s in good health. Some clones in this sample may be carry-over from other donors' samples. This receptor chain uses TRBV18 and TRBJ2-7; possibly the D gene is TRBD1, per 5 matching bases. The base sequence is TGTGCCAGCTCACCAAGCCAGGGAAGTATTGACGAGCAGTACTTC. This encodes CASSPSQGSIDEQYF.